This entry concerns a single T cell receptor beta chain. The sample holds many counts of this clonotype. The antigen it recognizes is unknown. There are no base qualities to consult, and no much larger clone falls within one base. Libraries were constructed by multiplex PCR. The sequencer was an Illumina HiSeq 4000. To build TCR beta libraries, CDR3 regions were amplified by Arm-PCR using iRepertoire HTBI primers. Before sequencing, the PCR products underwent gel purification. The study's own analysis went as follows. A total of some 60 TRBV and some 13 TRBJ segments were identified across samples and were used for gene usage analysis of CDR3 amino acid clonotypes. COPE and FqMerger were used to merge filtered high-quality paired reads into contigs. Contigs were aligned with BLAST to IMGT TRBV, TRBD and TRBJ reference genes, and CDR3 was defined per IMGT. Any clonotype with a frequency above 0.1% was classified as a highly expanded clone. Shannon entropy was used to measure repertoire diversity, and the Gini coefficient was used to measure V-J evenness. A clonotype was considered public if more than one individual shared it. TCRdb trimmed public reads at Q25 via fastp, called clones via MiXCR and kept in-frame beta chains. For every CDR3 protein sequence, its rows merge into one entry that carries the most common genes and DNA. TCRdb's processing, not the study's, gives the V and J calls here. Across this sample there are about 620,000 distinct CDR3 sequences, with 16% seen only once. The top ten hold 15% to 20% of the sample.

The time point label for this specimen denotes: newly diagnosed GD, antithyroid drugs for less than 3 months. RNA was extracted from PBMCs in TRIzol for both TCR sequencing and RNA sequencing. The diagnosis of Graves' disease followed American Thyroid Association guidelines. The patients came from an endocrinology department in Xi'an, China. Each patient gave roughly 10 milliliters of peripheral blood, collected in an EDTA anticoagulant tube. Ficoll Paque Plus density gradient separation was used to isolate PBMCs, and no further T cell sorting was performed. An Agilent 2100 Bioanalyzer and agarose gel were used to check RNA quality, and a NanoDrop 2000 was used to measure RNA concentration. This sample is drawn from a study of regulatory T cells in long-lasting Graves disease (dated by TCRdb to 2020 to 2022). In the study overall: In the newly diagnosed Graves' disease group, patients had been taking antithyroid drugs for less than 3 months. Peripheral blood TCR sequencing and RNA sequencing compared persistent Graves' disease patients with newly diagnosed Graves' disease patients. The study was registered as a clinical trial and conducted in China. A total of about 33 samples underwent TCR sequencing, from roughly 13 patients with persistent Graves' disease and about 20 patients with newly diagnosed Graves' disease.

The research as a whole found: Peripheral blood alone was examined, since thyroid tissue, which constituted the primary lesion, could not be accessed. More public clonotypes were shared among persistent patients (around 2,600) than among newly diagnosed patients (more than 900). Persistent disease showed preferential use of TRBV28, TRBJ1-2 and TRBJ2-5, whereas newly diagnosed disease favored TRBV20-1 and TRBJ2-1. Only the TCR beta chain was sequenced and analyzed. The authors acknowledged the small sample size as a limitation that may reduce accuracy. Persistent Graves' disease patients showed lower TCR Shannon entropy and fewer highly expanded clones than newly diagnosed patients, suggesting clonal expansion.

CDR3 length: 14 amino acids, cysteine to phenylalanine. Only CDR3 DNA is held: 42 bases, read in frame from base 1. In the germline V gene, CDR1 corresponds to MDHEN and CDR2 to SYDVKM. Relative to germline, V is missing 6 bases and J is missing 1 base, with 2 bases of the junction outside any gene match. The sample was also reused in another study, on T cells in Graves' hyperthyroidism and ophthalmopathy. The second publication reports: Stable Graves' hyperthyroidism was defined as no progression to ophthalmopathy during 18 months of follow-up. Hyperthyroidism patients were newly diagnosed, with disease duration under 2 months, and aged 18 to 65 years. Any patient with an uncontrolled infection, another autoimmune disease, pregnancy or lactation was excluded. Diagnoses were established on the basis of clinical symptoms, serum thyroxine and TRAb, thyroid ultrasound, and orbital computed tomography. A first-round RT-PCR of the TCR CDR3 used the HTBI primer set with the Qiagen OneStep RT-PCR kit. Most expanded thyroid clonotypes (frequency above 0.001) were also detected in blood, suggesting blood repertoires may reflect thyroid immune responses. A 13 V-J signature model separated ophthalmopathy from stable hyperthyroidism, with 87.88% sensitivity and about 81% specificity in cross-validation and 80%/75% in testing. During validation, the model predicted progression to ophthalmopathy a median of roughly six months ahead of onset, with more than 60% sensitivity and 72.22% specificity. TCR V-J signatures able to tell the groups apart were searched for in a discovery cohort of some 100 patients, of whom 43 had Graves' ophthalmopathy and roughly 57 had stable Graves' hyperthyroidism. Prospective prediction of ophthalmopathy was tested in an independent validation cohort of 18 hyperthyroidism patients and some 17 patients who later progressed to ophthalmopathy. The 100 or so discovery patients were randomly split 7:3 into training and test sets. In about six Graves' hyperthyroidism patients, the study also compared T-cell repertoires from thyroid tissue with T-cell repertoires from blood. After sampling, hyperthyroidism patients received methimazole starting at 30 mg daily, and ophthalmopathy patients received high-dose intravenous methylprednisolone. Libraries were constructed in a second round of multiplex PCR, after which size selection and purification were performed. Paired-end sequencing of the libraries was performed with 100 bp reads on an Illumina HiSeq2000. SOAPnuke was used to process the raw data, throwing out any read that contained adapters or uncalled bases, had a mean Phred below 15, or lacked an exact constant-primer or identifier match. High-quality paired reads were merged with COPE v1.2.5, and unique nucleotide sequences were defined as clonotypes. MiTCR v1.1 was used to align clonotypes to the IMGT TRBV, TRBD and TRBJ reference segments. The analysis included only V-J combinations with a frequency above 0.0001, which together covered approximately 99% of the repertoires. The TCS score was defined as the ratio of F50 (clonal expansion) to E x V (chaos), calculated using BLOSUM62-based TCRdist between CDR3 peptides within each V-J. Welch's t-statistics and random forest reduced 500 to 550 V-J features to under 15, which were used in a naive Bayes classifier (R e1071). No statistical method was used to set the sample size in advance, and investigators knew the group allocation. According to the paper, TCR Vbeta CDR3 sequencing was carried out on around 140 peripheral blood samples, which came from fewer than 50 ophthalmopathy, around 74 hyperthyroidism and roughly 17 progressor patients.

The receptor was isolated from a woman younger than 45 with Graves disease. Donor details come from another sample of the same person, matched by shared clones. The rearranged chain carries TRBV28 and TRBJ2-1; 8 nucleotides in the junction match TRBD2. Sequenced here: peripheral blood mononuclear cells (PBMCs), sampled at new diagnosis, from a patient treated with antithyroid drugs. CDR3 loop: CASRSGGSYNEQFF. The sequence in DNA is TGTGCCAGCAGAAGCGGGGGATCCTACAATGAGCAGTTCTTC.